This T cell receptor beta chain was identified in a study of CD8 T cells in Susac syndrome. Random-hexamer reverse transcription was applied to about 0.45 to 1 ug RNA. TCRdb passed the immunoSEQ multiplex PCR reads through MiXCR, listing each CDR3 protein once. The sample includes about 150,000 distinct CDR3 sequences, around 96% of them seen just once. TEMRA cells were FACS-enriched, and CD8+ and CD4+ T cells were isolated negatively. Germline V gives CDR1 LNHNV, CDR2 YYDKDF (reference sequence). The CDR3 is 17 residues long. V was cut by 3 bases and J by 5 bases, with 19 bases left in between. The receptor was isolated from a human donor with multiple sclerosis. The V gene is TRBV15, the J gene TRBJ2-2; D assignment may be TRBD1 or TRBD2 (7 bases each). Sequencing input: CD8+ T cells from PBMCs. The CDR3 reads CATSRRARGEGTGELFF. The CDR3 nucleotides are TGTGCCACCAGCAGGAGGGCCAGGGGGGAGGGAACCGGGGAGCTGTTTTTT.